This entry lists 24 T cell receptor beta chains sequenced from one sample in a study of blood T cell repertoires in COVID-19. The data were produced by immunoSEQ multiplex PCR, yet TCRdb's version contains in-frame clones alone and is incomplete. Found here are roughly 280,000 clones, about 89% of them singletons; the top ten hold approximately 9%. The sequenced sample was peripheral blood. These receptors were taken from a man aged 35 to 55 with active or convalescent COVID-19.

The chain employs TRBV7-3 and TRBJ2-1, with TRBD2 matching 13 bases. Germline CDR1 and CDR2: SGHTA and FQGTGA. J was trimmed by 5 bases and V by 8 bases; bases with no gene match: 6. The CDR3 is made up of 15 amino acids. The CDR3 sequence: CASSTSGGTNNEQFF. The DNA for the CDR3 is TGTGCCAGCTCGACTAGCGGGGGGACAAACAATGAGCAGTTCTTC. Full variable domain (remainder filled in from reference TRBV7-3 and TRBJ2-1): GAGVSQTPSNKVTEKGKYVELRCDPISGHTALYWYRQSLGQGPEFLIYFQGTGAADDSGLPNDRFFAVRPEGSVSTLKIQRTERGDSAVYLCASSTSGGTNNEQFFGPGTRLTVL.

The chain joins TRBV12-3 or TRBV12-4 to TRBJ1-5; 7 bases fit TRBD1. The CDR3 covers 13 residues. Trimming removed 8 bases from V and 3 bases from J; junction bases left unmatched: 4. CDR3 in amino acids: CASGQGDNQPQHF. The CDR3 region has the DNA TGTGCCAGCGGGCAGGGGGACAATCAGCCCCAGCATTTT.

This clone was seen a handful of times. The chain combines TRBV7-9 with TRBJ1-4; a possible D gene is TRBD1 (5 bases). The germline CDR1 and CDR2 sequences are SEHNR and FQNEAQ (reference sequence). V was pared by 3 bases and J by 3 bases, with 14 bases between. The CDR3 totals 16 residues. The DNA of the CDR3 is TGTGCCAGCAGCTTTAGACAGACTTCCTCTAATGAAAAACTGTTTTTT. It translates to CASSFRQTSSNEKLFF.

V usage is TRBV5-1 and J usage is TRBJ2-1, with 14 bases matching TRBD2. Germline-derived CDR1 and CDR2 are SGHRS and YFSETQ. The CDR3 is made up of 15 amino acids. Trimming took 4 bases from V and 13 from J; bases not matched to a gene: 10. CDR3 sequence (DNA): TGCGCCAGCAGCCCTGGGACTAGCGGGGGCCTAACACAGTTCTTC. Amino acid sequence: CASSPGTSGGLTQFF.

The J gene is TRBJ1-2, the V gene TRBV27, with TRBD1 matching 7 bases. The CDR3 is 12 residues long. Germline values: CDR1 MNHEY, CDR2 SMNVEV (reference sequence). Germline trimming cut 8 bases from V and 7 bases from J; bases unmatched to any gene: 7. The DNA for the CDR3 is TGTGCCAGCGGAAGGACAGGTCCTGGCTACACCTTC. This encodes CASGRTGPGYTF.

The chain links TRBV4-1 to TRBJ2-7; D gene unclear. V gave up 0 bases and J gave up 4 bases, with 13 bases separating them. Germline CDR1 MGHRA, CDR2 YSYEKL. The CDR3 has 15 amino acids. In nucleotides, the CDR3 is TGCGCCAGCAGCCAAGACCTATCCTTCCTTTACGAGCAGTACTTC. Translating gives CASSQDLSFLYEQYF.

V usage is TRBV5-1 and J usage is TRBJ2-7, with 9 bases aligning to TRBD1. With V trimmed by 4 bases and J by 5 bases, 7 bases remained unmatched. This CDR3 contains 14 residues. Germline CDR1 and CDR2: SGHRS and YFSETQ. The DNA for the CDR3 is TGCGCCAGCAGCGGGGACAGGGCGGCTCACGAGCAGTACTTC. Its protein is CASSGDRAAHEQYF.

The chain carries TRBV6-2 or TRBV6-3 and TRBJ2-7, with 8 bases matching TRBD2. This CDR3 spans 15 amino acids. The trim removed 5 bases at V and 2 bases at J, leaving 8 bases unmatched. Germline V lookup: CDR1 MNHEY, CDR2 SVGEGT. The CDR3 region has the DNA TGTGCCAGCAGTATCCTAGCGGGTGACCCCTACGAGCAGTACTTC. This codes for CASSILAGDPYEQYF.

This chain connects TRBV19 to TRBJ1-6; TRBD1 aligns across 7 bases. CDR1 LNHDA and CDR2 SQIVND come from the germline V gene (reference sequence). CDR3 length: 16 residues. The V gene end was trimmed by 5 bases and the J gene end by 7 bases; junction bases not matched to a gene: 11. The CDR3 region is CASSPLGGARNSPLHF. As DNA, the CDR3 is TGTGCCAGTAGTCCCCTAGGGGGCGCTAGAAATTCACCCCTCCACTTT. The entire variable domain, with the rest obtained from reference TRBV19 and TRBJ1-6, is as follows: DGGITQSPKYLFRKEGQNVTLSCEQNLNHDAMYWYRQDPGQGLRLIYYSQIVNDFQKGDIAEGYSVSREKKESFPLTVTSAQKNPTAFYLCASSPLGGARNSPLHFGNGTRLTVT.

The chain joins TRBV10-1 to TRBJ2-2; 12 bases are shared with TRBD2. The CDR3 has 15 residues. V lost 2 bases and J lost 6; bases outside the gene matches: 1. CDR1 is WNHNN and CDR2 is SYGVQD in the germline V gene (reference sequence). CDR3 protein: CASSEGLAGPGELFF. The CDR3 nucleotides are TGCGCCAGCAGTGAGGGACTAGCGGGACCCGGGGAGCTGTTTTTT.

This sequence joins TRBV9 and TRBJ2-5, with 7 bases identical to TRBD1. Germline loops: CDR1 SGDLS, CDR2 YYNGEE. CDR3 length: 15 residues. J gave up 4 bases and V 0 bases, and 6 bases lay outside the gene matches. CDR3 DNA sequence: TGTGCCAGCAGCGTAGGGCACAGGGGCATAGAGACCCAGTACTTC. It codes for CASSVGHRGIETQYF.

The rearrangement joins TRBV27 to TRBJ2-1; 12 bases match TRBD2. The germline gives CDR1 MNHEY, CDR2 SMNVEV (reference sequence). CDR3 length: 15 amino acids. The ends lost 8 bases at V and 9 bases at J; junction bases unmatched: 11. The CDR3 DNA is TGTGCCAGCCATTCTAGCGGGAGGGCCCATGTTGAGCAGTTCTTC. This codes for CASHSSGRAHVEQFF.

The J gene is TRBJ2-5, the V gene TRBV5-6; 11 bases match TRBD2. The V segment lost 4 bases and the J segment 3 bases; nucleotides outside the gene matches: 2. CDR1 and CDR2 (germline): SGHDT, YYEEEE. The CDR3 is 14 residues long. CDR3 DNA sequence: TGTGCCAGCAGCCTGACTAGCGGGGAAGAGACCCAGTACTTC. Its translation: CASSLTSGEETQYF.

The genes are TRBV6-5 and TRBJ1-5; maybe TRBD1 (6 bases). This CDR3 is built from 14 residues. CDR1 and CDR2 from the germline V gene are MNHEY and SVGAGI. The V end lost 5 bases, the J end lost 6 bases, and 14 bases lay between the germline ends. The CDR3 bases are TGTGCCAGCAGTAAACAGGGAAATGGTCAGCCCCAGCATTTT. Translated, it gives CASSKQGNGQPQHF.

The chain recombines TRBV4-1 with TRBJ1-5, with TRBD1 as a possible D gene (6 bases). This CDR3 has 16 amino acids. Trimming stripped 1 base from V and 6 bases from J, with 16 bases between. The germline gives CDR1 MGHRA, CDR2 YSYEKL. The CDR3: CASSQVGQNGRQPQHF. The CDR3 nucleotides are TGCGCCAGCAGCCAAGTGGGACAAAACGGTCGTCAGCCCCAGCATTTT.

This clone appeared once. The chain employs TRBV5-6 and TRBJ2-2, with D possibly matching TRBD2 (6 bases). The CDR3 extends over 18 amino acids. Trimming left V 3 bases short and J 5 bases short, with 23 bases between. Germline values: CDR1 SGHDT, CDR2 YYEEEE. CDR3 protein: CASSSSDLRSGFTGELFF. CDR3 coding DNA: TGTGCCAGCAGCTCTTCCGACCTACGAAGCGGGTTTACCGGGGAGCTGTTTTTT.

In its sample, this clone was seen a few times. The rearrangement uses TRBV29-1 and TRBJ2-1, with TRBD2 matching 13 bases. The CDR3 consists of 12 residues. The V gene's germline CDR1 is SQVTM and CDR2 ANQGSEA. CDR3 bases: TGCACCTGGACTAGCGGGAGCAATGAGCAGTTCTTC. It encodes CTWTSGSNEQFF.

V is TRBV27 and J is TRBJ2-7; D call uncertain. The CDR3 covers 13 residues. CDR1 and CDR2 (germline): MNHEY, SMNVEV (reference sequence). V lost 6 bases and J lost 2, with 11 bases in between. The CDR3 here is CASRRSPTYEQYF. The CDR3 DNA follows: TGTGCCAGCAGGAGATCCCCCACCTACGAGCAGTACTTC.

V gene TRBV6-6 combines with J gene TRBJ1-1; D is undetermined. The germline V gene encodes CDR1 MNHNY and CDR2 SVGAGI (reference sequence). The CDR3 sequence is 11 residues long. Trimming took 2 bases from V and 7 from J, leaving 5 bases between them. The CDR3 here is CASSYSREAFF. DNA of the CDR3: TGTGCCAGCAGTTACAGCCGTGAAGCTTTCTTT.

This chain links TRBV24-1 with TRBJ2-3, with TRBD2 matching 8 bases. Losses at the gene ends were 3 bases for V and 5 bases for J; bases not matched to a gene: 3. Germline V gene sequence: CDR1 KGHDR, CDR2 SFDVKD. This CDR3 contains 14 residues. CDR3 sequence (DNA): TGTGCCACCAGTGATGGACGGGAGGGAGATACGCAGTATTTT. It codes for CATSDGREGDTQYF.

The J gene is TRBJ2-7, the V gene TRBV7-2; 9 bases align to TRBD1. The CDR3 consists of 15 residues. V trimming: 5 bases; J trimming: 2 bases; junction bases outside the gene matches: 7. Germline CDR1 is SGHTA and CDR2 is FQGNSA. The CDR3 loop reads CASSLGQGTTYEQYF. CDR3 DNA: TGTGCCAGCAGCCTAGGACAGGGGACAACCTACGAGCAGTACTTC.

About this clone: Other DNA sequences in the sample encode the same CDR3. J is TRBJ2-7 and V is TRBV7-2; TRBD2 matches 9 bases. CDR1 is SGHTA and CDR2 is FQGNSA in the germline V gene. This CDR3 is 13 amino acids long. V shed 5 bases and J 7 bases; nucleotides not matched to a gene: 6. The CDR3 region is CASSPSGRYEQYF. Here the CDR3 DNA reads TGTGCCAGCAGCCCGAGCGGGAGGTATGAGCAGTACTTC. The full variable domain, completed using reference TRBV7-2 and TRBJ2-7, is GAGVSQSPSNKVTEKGKDVELRCDPISGHTALYWYRQSLGQGLEFLIYFQGNSAPDKSGLPSDRFSAERTGGSVSTLTIQRTQQEDSAVYLCASSPSGRYEQYFGPGTRLTVT.

The table lists this clone with a count of one. The sample contains more than one DNA sequence encoding this CDR3. V usage is TRBV7-9 and J usage is TRBJ1-6; 11 bases line up with TRBD1. The CDR3 is 14 residues long. Germline V gene data show CDR1 as SEHNR and CDR2 as FQNEAQ (reference sequence). The V gene end was trimmed by 5 bases and the J gene end by 7 bases; junction bases not matched to a gene: 1. The DNA of the CDR3 is TGTGCCAGCAGCCGGGACAGGGGGAATTCACCCCTCCACTTT. Its protein is CASSRDRGNSPLHF.

This chain uses TRBV19 with TRBJ2-7, with 13 nucleotides matching TRBD2. CDR1 is LNHDA and CDR2 is SQIVND in the germline V gene (reference sequence). This CDR3 has 16 residues. V shed 4 bases and J 2 bases; nucleotides not matched to a gene: 5. CDR3 loop: CASSSWGLAGPYEQYF. The CDR3 DNA reads as TGTGCCAGTAGTAGCTGGGGACTAGCGGGACCCTACGAGCAGTACTTC.